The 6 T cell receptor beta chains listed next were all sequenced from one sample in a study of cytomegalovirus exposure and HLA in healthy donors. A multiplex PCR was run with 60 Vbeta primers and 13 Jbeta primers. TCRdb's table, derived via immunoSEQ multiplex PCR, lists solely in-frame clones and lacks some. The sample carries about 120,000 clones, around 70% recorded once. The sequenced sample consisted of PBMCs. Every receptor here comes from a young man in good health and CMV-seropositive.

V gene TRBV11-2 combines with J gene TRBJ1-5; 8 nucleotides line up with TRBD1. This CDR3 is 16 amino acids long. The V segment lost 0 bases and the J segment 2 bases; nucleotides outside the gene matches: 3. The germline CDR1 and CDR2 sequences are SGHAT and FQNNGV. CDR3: CASSLEPGQGNQPQHF. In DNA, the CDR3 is TGTGCCAGCAGCTTAGAACCGGGACAGGGCAATCAGCCCCAGCATTTT.

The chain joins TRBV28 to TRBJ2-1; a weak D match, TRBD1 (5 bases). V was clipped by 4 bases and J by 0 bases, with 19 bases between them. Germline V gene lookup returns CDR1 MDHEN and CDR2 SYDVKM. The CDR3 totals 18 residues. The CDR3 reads CASSSEEMTASSYNEQFF. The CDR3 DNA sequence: TGTGCCAGCAGTTCCGAGGAGATGACAGCCAGCTCCTACAATGAGCAGTTCTTC.

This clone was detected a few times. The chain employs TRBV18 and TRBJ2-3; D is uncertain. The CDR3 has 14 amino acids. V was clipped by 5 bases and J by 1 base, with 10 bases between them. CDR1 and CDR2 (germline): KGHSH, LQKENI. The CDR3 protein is CASSAGIGTDTQYF. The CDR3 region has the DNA TGTGCCAGCTCAGCAGGCATAGGCACAGATACGCAGTATTTT.

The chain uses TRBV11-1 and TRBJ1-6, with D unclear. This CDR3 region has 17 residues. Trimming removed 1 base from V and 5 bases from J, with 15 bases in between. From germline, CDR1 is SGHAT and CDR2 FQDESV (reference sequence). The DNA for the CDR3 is TGTGCCAGCAGCTTAGAGCGGGAGCCCAGTGATAATTCACCCCTCCACTTT. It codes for CASSLEREPSDNSPLHF.

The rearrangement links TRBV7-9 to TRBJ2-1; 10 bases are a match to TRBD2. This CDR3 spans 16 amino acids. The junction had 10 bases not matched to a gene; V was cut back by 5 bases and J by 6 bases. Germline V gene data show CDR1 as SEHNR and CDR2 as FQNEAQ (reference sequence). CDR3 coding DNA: TGTGCCAGCAGCCCGAAACCAGCGGGAGGGAGCAATGAGCAGTTCTTC. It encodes CASSPKPAGGSNEQFF.

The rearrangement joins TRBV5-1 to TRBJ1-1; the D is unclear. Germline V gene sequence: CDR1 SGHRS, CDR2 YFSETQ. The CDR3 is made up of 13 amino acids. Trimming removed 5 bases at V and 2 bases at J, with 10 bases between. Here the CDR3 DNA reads TGCGCCAGCAGTTCGGAGTTTAACACTGAAGCTTTCTTT. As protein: CASSSEFNTEAFF.